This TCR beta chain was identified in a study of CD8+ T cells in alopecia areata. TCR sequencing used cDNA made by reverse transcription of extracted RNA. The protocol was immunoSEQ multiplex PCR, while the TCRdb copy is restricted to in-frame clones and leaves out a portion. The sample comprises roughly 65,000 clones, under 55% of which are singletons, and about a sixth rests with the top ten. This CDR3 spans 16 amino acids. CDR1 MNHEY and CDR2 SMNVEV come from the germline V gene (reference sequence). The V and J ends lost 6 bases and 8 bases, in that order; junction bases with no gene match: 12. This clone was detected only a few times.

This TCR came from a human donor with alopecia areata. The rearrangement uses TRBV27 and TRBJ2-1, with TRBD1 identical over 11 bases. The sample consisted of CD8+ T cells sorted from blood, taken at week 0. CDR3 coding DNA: TGTGCCAGCAGACCCCGGACAGGGGGCATCGGGGATGAGCAGTTCTTC. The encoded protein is CASRPRTGGIGDEQFF.